This is a list of T cell receptor beta chains from one sample in a study of cytomegalovirus exposure and HLA in healthy donors. Method: immunoSEQ multiplex PCR; TCRdb's copy keeps in-frame clones and lacks some. Found here are about 94,000 clones, about 7.6% of them singletons; the top ten hold 2.3%. Sequenced: PBMCs. These receptors all come from a man aged 45-65 years in good health and CMV-seronegative. CDR3s include the opening cysteine and the closing phenylalanine or tryptophan. Fields, in order: clone size, J gene, D gene, CDR3 length, V gene, CDR3 protein, CDR3 DNA. D genes are given only for firm matches. The listing skips clone size in some rows; elsewhere it reads once, few, many or a size class.

. TRBJ2-2 . 15 TRBV5-5 CATPGGGGDTGELFF TGTGCCACCCCAGGGGGCGGGGGGGACACCGGGGAGCTGTTTTTT
few TRBJ2-7 . 14 TRBV19 CASSILADSREQYF TGTGCCAGTAGTATCCTCGCGGACAGCCGCGAGCAGTACTTC
. TRBJ1-2 . 13 TRBV28 CASREQGGDGYTF TGTGCCAGCAGGGAACAGGGAGGGGATGGCTACACCTTC
. TRBJ1-4 . 15 TRBV30 CAWSPRDRRNEKLFF TGTGCCTGGAGTCCCCGAGACAGGCGTAATGAAAAACTGTTTTTT
. TRBJ2-2 TRBD2 18 TRBV6-1 CASSVLTPLGLEAGELFF TGTGCCAGCAGTGTCCTTACTCCTCTTGGACTAGAGGCCGGGGAGCTGTTTTTT
. TRBJ2-7 TRBD2 15 TRBV6-5 CASRPGVAGLGEQYF TGTGCCAGCAGACCCGGGGTAGCGGGACTCGGCGAGCAGTACTTC
few TRBJ1-1 TRBD1 15 TRBV19 CASSLPDRGNTEAFF TGTGCCAGTAGCCTCCCTGACAGGGGGAACACTGAAGCTTTCTTT
. TRBJ1-6 . 18 TRBV18 CASSPELVGSSSNSPLHF TGTGCCAGCTCACCCGAGTTAGTGGGGAGTTCGTCTAATTCACCCCTCCACTTT
few TRBJ2-3 . 16 TRBV7-2 CASSLALQPSTDTQYF TGTGCCAGCAGCTTAGCGCTACAGCCAAGCACAGATACGCAGTATTTT
few TRBJ1-2 . 14 TRBV7-8 CASSPILYIYGYTF TGTGCCAGCAGCCCTATCCTATATATTTATGGCTACACCTTC
few TRBJ2-1 . 13 TRBV11-1 CASSLVLGPEQFF TGTGCCAGCAGCTTAGTGTTGGGGCCTGAGCAGTTCTTC
few TRBJ2-2 TRBD2 15 TRBV6-6 CASRLSGGETGELFF TGTGCCAGCAGGCTAAGCGGGGGGGAAACCGGGGAGCTGTTTTTT
few TRBJ2-1 TRBD2 15 TRBV9 CASSVRLAGNNEQFF TGTGCCAGCAGCGTAAGGCTAGCGGGTAACAATGAGCAGTTCTTC
. TRBJ2-3 . 14 TRBV5-1 CASSYGLAADTQYF TGCGCCAGCAGCTATGGGCTAGCCGCAGATACGCAGTATTTT
. TRBJ2-1 . 17 TRBV19 CASSILNRAGYGNEQFF TGTGCCAGTAGTATACTAAATCGGGCGGGGTACGGGAATGAGCAGTTCTTC
few TRBJ1-2 TRBD1 16 TRBV4-1 CASSQDSGDRVYGYTF TGCGCCAGCAGCCAAGATTCGGGGGACAGGGTCTATGGCTACACCTTC
few TRBJ2-7 . 16 TRBV14 CASSSNHRITPYEQYF TGTGCCAGCAGCTCAAATCACAGGATTACCCCCTACGAGCAGTACTTC
. TRBJ2-7 . 15 TRBV6-1 CASSESPGEGNEQYF TGTGCCAGCAGTGAATCGCCGGGTGAGGGAAACGAGCAGTACTTC
. TRBJ2-1 . 15 TRBV6-5 CASSLLAHLGNEQFF TGTGCCAGCAGTCTTCTAGCTCACCTGGGGAATGAGCAGTTCTTC
. TRBJ1-1 . 15 TRBV19 CASSPGHSRETEAFF TGTGCCAGTAGTCCTGGACACTCTCGAGAGACTGAAGCTTTCTTT
many TRBJ2-2 . 15 TRBV27 CASSSSVLNTGELFF TGTGCCAGCAGCTCAAGCGTCTTGAACACCGGGGAGCTGTTTTTT
. TRBJ1-5 . 16 TRBV6-1 CASSAQAAGGNQPQHF TGTGCCAGCAGTGCCCAGGCAGCGGGGGGCAATCAGCCCCAGCATTTT
few TRBJ2-7 TRBD1 16 TRBV5-4 CASSPLDRGLRNEQYF TGTGCCAGCAGCCCCTTAGACAGGGGGCTACGGAACGAGCAGTACTTC
few TRBJ1-5 . 14 TRBV4-1 CASSQGRNDQPQHF TGCGCCAGCAGCCAGGGCAGGAATGATCAGCCCCAGCATTTT
. TRBJ2-3 TRBD2 13 TRBV5-1 CASKGLGADTQYF TGCGCCAGCAAGGGACTAGGCGCAGATACGCAGTATTTT
. TRBJ2-3 TRBD2 19 TRBV14 CASSQGLAGPMKDTDTQYF TGTGCCAGCAGCCAGGGACTAGCGGGTCCGATGAAAGACACAGATACGCAGTATTTT
few TRBJ2-3 TRBD1 16 TRBV7-9 CASSPGQGASTDTQYF TGTGCCAGCAGTCCCGGACAGGGGGCTAGCACAGATACGCAGTATTTT
many TRBJ1-1 . 14 TRBV11-1 CASSYTDGNTEAFF TGTGCCAGCAGCTACACAGACGGTAACACTGAAGCTTTCTTT
. TRBJ1-4 . 13 TRBV29-1 CSGLGGANEKLFF TGCAGCGGGCTCGGGGGGGCGAATGAAAAACTGTTTTTT
. TRBJ1-5 . 15 TRBV19 CASSILGSGNQPQHF TGTGCCAGTAGTATATTAGGGAGTGGCAATCAGCCCCAGCATTTT
few TRBJ2-1 TRBD1 15 TRBV18 CASSPSGTGLNEQFF TGTGCCAGCTCACCCTCCGGGACAGGGCTCAATGAGCAGTTCTTC
few TRBJ2-4 . 12 TRBV19 CASSMRGNIQYF TGTGCCAGTAGTATGCGAGGGAACATTCAGTACTTC
few TRBJ2-2 . 16 TRBV5-4 CASRARRGVFPGELFF TGTGCCAGCAGGGCCCGGCGTGGAGTCTTTCCGGGGGAGCTGTTTTTT
. TRBJ1-1 . 17 TRBV7-9 CASSLGPRDPQNTEAFF TGTGCCAGCAGCTTAGGTCCGAGGGATCCCCAGAACACTGAAGCTTTCTTT
. TRBJ1-6 . 13 TRBV11-3 CASSLDTYSPLHF TGTGCCAGCAGCTTAGATACATATTCACCCCTCCACTTT
few TRBJ1-2 . 13 TRBV28 CASSLLGTYGYTF TGTGCCAGCAGTTTGTTGGGCACCTATGGCTACACCTTC
. TRBJ1-5 TRBD1 15 TRBV19 CASSESRGGNQPQHF TGTGCCAGTAGTGAGTCCAGGGGGGGCAATCAGCCCCAGCATTTT
few TRBJ1-1 . 13 TRBV7-9 CASSRQENTEAFF TGTGCCAGCAGCCGACAGGAGAACACTGAAGCTTTCTTT
. TRBJ2-7 . 16 TRBV4-2 CASSQEHALAVYEQYF TGTGCCAGCAGCCAAGAACACGCACTAGCCGTTTACGAGCAGTACTTC
. TRBJ2-1 . 16 TRBV27 CASSLSEVTSYNEQFF TGTGCCAGCAGTTTATCGGAGGTGACGAGTTATAATGAGCAGTTCTTC
. TRBJ2-2 . 14 TRBV19 CASSPRLSTGELFF TGTGCCAGTAGTCCGAGACTGAGCACCGGGGAGCTGTTTTTT
. TRBJ2-4 TRBD2 15 TRBV7-8 CASRQGLAGEGIQYF TGTGCCAGCAGACAGGGACTAGCGGGAGAAGGCATTCAGTACTTC
few TRBJ1-5 . 14 TRBV28 CASGGRSFNQPQHF TGTGCCAGCGGCGGGCGCAGCTTCAATCAGCCCCAGCATTTT
. TRBJ1-2 . 15 TRBV5-8 CASSLEGGLGYGYTF TGTGCCAGCAGCTTGGAGGGGGGGTTAGGCTATGGCTACACCTTC
once TRBJ1-1 . 14 TRBV18 CASSPPADRSEAFF TGTGCCAGCTCACCACCTGCGGATCGTAGCGAAGCTTTCTTT
few TRBJ1-5 TRBD1 15 TRBV6-1 CASRRDRDVYQPQHF TGTGCCAGCAGGAGAGACAGGGATGTATACCAGCCCCAGCATTTT
. TRBJ2-7 . 13 TRBV5-1 CASSLYSVDEQYF TGCGCCAGCAGCTTGTATTCGGTGGACGAGCAGTACTTC
few TRBJ2-7 TRBD1 14 TRBV6-1 CASRRTGGAYEQYF TGTGCCAGCAGAAGGACAGGGGGGGCCTACGAGCAGTACTTC
few TRBJ2-3 TRBD2 16 TRBV11-3 CASSPSGGASTDTQYF TGTGCCAGCAGCCCTAGCGGGGGGGCTAGCACAGATACGCAGTATTTT
. TRBJ1-4 . 16 TRBV6-1 CASSETRGQANEKLFF TGTGCCAGCAGTGAAACAAGGGGACAAGCTAATGAAAAACTGTTTTTT
. TRBJ2-6 . 17 TRBV14 CASSHWLGGSGANVLTF TGTGCCAGCAGCCACTGGCTGGGAGGCTCTGGGGCCAACGTCCTGACTTTC
. TRBJ1-5 TRBD1 15 TRBV5-1 CASSLEGAGNQPQHF TGCGCCAGCAGCTTGGAGGGGGCCGGCAATCAGCCCCAGCATTTT
. TRBJ1-4 TRBD1 18 TRBV4-1 CASSHKSRDRAVNEKLFF TGCGCCAGCAGCCATAAGTCCCGGGACAGGGCTGTAAATGAAAAACTGTTTTTT
few TRBJ2-7 TRBD1 16 TRBV9 CASSDTINRGWNEQYF TGTGCCAGCAGCGATACCATTAACAGGGGCTGGAACGAGCAGTACTTC
few TRBJ2-7 . 15 TRBV9 CASSVHGGASYEQYF TGTGCCAGCAGCGTACACGGAGGGGCGTCTTACGAGCAGTACTTC